This T cell receptor (beta chain) was profiled in a study of early T cells in non-severe SARS-CoV-2 infection. Study in general: Unsorted whole blood bulk RNA was sequenced, with unpaired chains.

CDR3 length: 14 residues. V was clipped by 1 base and J by 2 bases, with 7 bases between them. The V gene's germline CDR1 is SGHVS and CDR2 FQNEAQ. Individual cDNA molecules received unique molecular identifiers during library preparation. TCRdb recomputed calls from the 5' RACE reads with MiXCR, one row per CDR3 protein. The sample includes about 27,000 distinct CDR3 sequences, 4% to 5% of them seen just once. This clonotype was detected ten times or more. Sequencing was performed on whole blood. The receptor's source is an adult who was a healthcare worker with PCR-confirmed SARS-CoV-2 infection or an uninfected control (not recorded which). The V call is TRBV7-8, the J call TRBJ2-3; D not certain. The CDR3 is CASSLERYTDTQYF. The CDR3 DNA reads TGTGCCAGCAGCTTAGAAAGGTACACAGATACGCAGTATTTT.